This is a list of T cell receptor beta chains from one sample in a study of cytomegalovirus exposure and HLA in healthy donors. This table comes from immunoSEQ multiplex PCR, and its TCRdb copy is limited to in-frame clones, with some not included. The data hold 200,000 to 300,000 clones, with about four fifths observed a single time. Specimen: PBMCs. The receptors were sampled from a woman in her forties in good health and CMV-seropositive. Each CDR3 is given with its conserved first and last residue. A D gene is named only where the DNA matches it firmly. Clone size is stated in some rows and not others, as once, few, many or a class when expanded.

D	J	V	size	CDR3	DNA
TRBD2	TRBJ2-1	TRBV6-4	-	CASSDYQTSGRNEQFF	TGTGCCAGCAGTGACTATCAGACTAGCGGGAGAAATGAGCAGTTCTTC
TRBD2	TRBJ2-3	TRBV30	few	CAWSGRTSGPTDTQYF	TGTGCCTGGAGTGGAAGGACTAGCGGACCCACAGATACGCAGTATTTT
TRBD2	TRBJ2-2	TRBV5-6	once	CASSSWGGSNTGELFF	TGTGCCAGCAGCTCGTGGGGGGGTTCGAACACCGGGGAGCTGTTTTTT
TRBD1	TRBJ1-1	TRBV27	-	CATKDRSMNTEAFF	TGTGCCACCAAGGACAGGAGCATGAACACTGAAGCTTTCTTT
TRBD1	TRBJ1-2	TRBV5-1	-	CASSTGQGGGYTF	TGCGCCAGCAGCACTGGACAGGGCGGCGGCTACACCTTC
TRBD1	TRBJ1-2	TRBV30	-	CAWTGTGKLYGYTF	TGTGCCTGGACTGGGACAGGGAAACTCTATGGCTACACCTTC
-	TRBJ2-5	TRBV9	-	CASSPVGGPETQYF	TGTGCCAGCAGCCCAGTGGGGGGGCCGGAGACCCAGTACTTC
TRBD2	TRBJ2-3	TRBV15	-	CATSRRTSGGTDTQYF	TGTGCCACCAGCAGGCGGACTAGCGGGGGCACAGATACGCAGTATTTT
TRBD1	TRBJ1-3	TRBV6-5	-	CASRTGSSGNTIYF	TGTGCCAGCAGGACAGGGAGCTCTGGAAACACCATATATTTT
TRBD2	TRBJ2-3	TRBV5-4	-	CASSYDIAGGRSTDTQYF	TGTGCCAGCAGCTACGACATAGCGGGAGGTAGGAGCACAGATACGCAGTATTTT
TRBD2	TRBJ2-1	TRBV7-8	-	CASSLVLAGYNEQFF	TGTGCCAGCAGCCTAGTACTAGCGGGGTACAATGAGCAGTTCTTC
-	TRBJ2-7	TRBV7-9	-	CASKGTGSSYEQYF	TGTGCCAGCAAGGGAACAGGTAGCTCCTACGAGCAGTACTTC
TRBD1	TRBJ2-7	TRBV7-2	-	CASTPDRLYEQYF	TGTGCCAGCACCCCGGACAGGTTATACGAGCAGTACTTC
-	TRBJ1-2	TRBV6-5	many	CASTPGHNYGYTF	TGTGCCAGCACCCCTGGACACAACTATGGCTACACCTTC